These 14 T cell receptor beta chains share one sample of origin, sequenced in a study of blood T cell repertoires in COVID-19. Only in-frame clones appear in the TCRdb table, and some are missing; sequencing was by immunoSEQ multiplex PCR. The data contain approximately 260,000 clones, under 85% of them singletons. The sequenced material came from peripheral blood. These receptor sequences come from a woman aged 40 to 50 with active or convalescent COVID-19.

This rearrangement joins TRBV4-2 to TRBJ2-2; D gene ambiguous. V dropped 0 bases and J dropped 5 bases, with 19 bases sitting between them. Germline V lookup: CDR1 LGHNA, CDR2 YNFKEQ. The length of the CDR3 is 18 residues. The CDR3 is CASSQEPGARRRTGELFF. In DNA form, the CDR3 reads TGTGCCAGCAGCCAAGAGCCCGGAGCCAGAAGGAGAACCGGGGAGCTGTTTTTT.

The rearrangement joins TRBV20-1 to TRBJ2-5; a possible D gene is TRBD2 (5 bases). CDR1 is DFQATT, CDR2 SNEGSKA, per germline (reference sequence). This CDR3 is 11 amino acids long. The V gene lost 5 bases and the J gene lost 5 bases, with 9 bases spanning the gap. The CDR3 reads CSARRGETQYF. Here the CDR3 DNA reads TGCAGTGCTCGGCGAGGGGAGACCCAGTACTTC.

The rearrangement uses TRBV30 and TRBJ2-3, with D hard to call. CDR1 is GTSNPN and CDR2 is SVGIG in the germline V gene (reference sequence). Trimming stripped 7 bases from V and 6 bases from J, with 11 bases between. This CDR3 contains 11 residues. The CDR3 reads CASERRDTQYF. In nucleotides, the CDR3 is TGTGCCTCCGAACGCCGGGATACGCAGTATTTT.

The chain links TRBV7-2 to TRBJ2-3; D not certain. Germline assignment: CDR1 SGHTA and CDR2 FQGNSA. The V end lost 5 bases, the J end lost 8 bases, and 14 bases lay between the germline ends. This CDR3 is built from 13 residues. The chain's CDR3 is CASSPSLSGTQYF. DNA for the CDR3: TGTGCCAGCAGCCCCAGCTTGTCGGGTACGCAGTATTTT.

The genes are TRBV5-1 and TRBJ2-3; no clear D gene. The CDR3 is 16 amino acids. Trimming took off 0 bases at V and 1 base at J, with 12 bases between the two ends. In germline, CDR1 is SGHRS, CDR2 YFSETQ. The DNA of the CDR3 is TGCGCCAGCAGCTTGGCCTCTGCTAGTGGCACAGATACGCAGTATTTT. Its protein is CASSLASASGTDTQYF.

The chain employs TRBV11-2 and TRBJ2-3; a possible D gene is TRBD2 (6 bases). This CDR3 spans 15 amino acids. Trimming took 5 bases from V and 8 from J, leaving 20 bases between them. The germline gives CDR1 SGHAT, CDR2 FQNNGV. The CDR3 region has the DNA TGTGCCAGCAGCCAGGCGGGGCAGGAAGTCGGTACGCAGTATTTT. Protein: CASSQAGQEVGTQYF.

Notes on this clone: An end of the junction does not agree with germline; a read error may underlie this. The J gene is TRBJ2-1, the V gene TRBV9; D unresolved. The length of the CDR3 is 13 residues. CDR1 is SGDLS, CDR2 YYNGEE, per germline. Here the CDR3 reads CASSLTPLTVKVF. Here the CDR3 DNA reads TGTGCCAGCAGCCTTACCCCCCTTACGGTCAAAGTCTTC.

This clone appeared many times. The chain combines TRBV28 with TRBJ2-4, with 9 bases aligning to TRBD2. Germline V gene sequence: CDR1 MDHEN, CDR2 SYDVKM. V gave up 2 bases and J gave up 3 bases; unmatched junction bases: 14. The CDR3 extends over 19 amino acids. CDR3 coding DNA: TGTGCCAGCAGTTTACCAGCGGGGGGCCTCCCAGGGGGCAAAAACATTCAGTACTTC. It yields the protein CASSLPAGGLPGGKNIQYF.

In its sample, this clone was seen many times. The chain recombines TRBV19 with TRBJ1-5; TRBD1 agrees at 11 bases. This CDR3 has 14 residues. Germline assignment: CDR1 LNHDA and CDR2 SQIVND (reference sequence). With V trimmed by 8 bases and J by 6 bases, 6 bases remained unmatched. CDR3 sequence: CASGGQGEGQPQHF. The CDR3 nucleotides read TGTGCCAGTGGGGGACAGGGGGAAGGTCAGCCCCAGCATTTT.

The count of this clone is one. The V call is TRBV2, the J call TRBJ2-3; tentatively, D is TRBD1 (5 bases). This CDR3 is built from 15 residues. Germline V gene data show CDR1 as SNHLY and CDR2 as FYNNEI. The V and J ends lost 4 bases and 2 bases respectively, with 13 bases between them. DNA for the CDR3: TGTGCCAGCAGTGGGTTCCAGGGAAACACAGATACGCAGTATTTT. This sequence encodes CASSGFQGNTDTQYF.

V gene TRBV5-1 combines with J gene TRBJ2-3; 10 bases are shared with TRBD2. Trimming at V came to 2 bases and at J to 3 bases, leaving 3 bases not matched to a gene. The CDR3 totals 15 residues. CDR1 is SGHRS, CDR2 YFSETQ, per germline. This CDR3 is CASSLAGGPTDTQYF. Written as DNA, the CDR3 is TGCGCCAGCAGCTTAGCGGGGGGGCCTACAGATACGCAGTATTTT. Full variable domain (missing parts from reference TRBV5-1 and TRBJ2-3): KAGVTQTPRYLIKTRGQQVTLSCSPISGHRSVSWYQQTPGQGLQFLFEYFSETQRNKGNFPGRFSGRQFSNSRSEMNVSTLELGDSALYLCASSLAGGPTDTQYFGPGTRLTVL.

CDR3 region: CASWRVDSNQPQHF. CDR3 in DNA: TGTGCCAGTTGGCGGGTAGATAGCAATCAGCCCCAGCATTTT. This chain connects TRBV19 to TRBJ1-5, with D uncertain. Deletions cut 8 bases from V and 0 bases from J, with 11 bases between. Germline V lookup: CDR1 LNHDA, CDR2 SQIVND (reference sequence). The CDR3 is 14 amino acids.

This chain connects TRBV13 to TRBJ2-1, with D possibly matching TRBD1 (6 bases). This CDR3 has 15 amino acids. V shed 9 bases and J shed 4 bases, with 19 bases lying between them. Germline V lookup: CDR1 PRHDT, CDR2 FYEKMQ (reference sequence). The CDR3 DNA is TGTGCCAGTCAATCAGTCCGGGACATGTACAATGAGCAGTTCTTC. Protein product: CASQSVRDMYNEQFF.

The V call is TRBV5-4, the J call TRBJ2-6; D may be TRBD1 (5 bases). With 3 bases removed from V and 1 base from J, the gap between germline ends came to 8 bases. The germline V gene has CDR1 SGHNT and CDR2 YYREEE (reference sequence). The CDR3 covers 15 residues. The CDR3 here is CASSSGKSGANVLTF. DNA of the CDR3: TGTGCCAGCAGCTCAGGGAAGTCTGGGGCCAACGTCCTGACTTTC.